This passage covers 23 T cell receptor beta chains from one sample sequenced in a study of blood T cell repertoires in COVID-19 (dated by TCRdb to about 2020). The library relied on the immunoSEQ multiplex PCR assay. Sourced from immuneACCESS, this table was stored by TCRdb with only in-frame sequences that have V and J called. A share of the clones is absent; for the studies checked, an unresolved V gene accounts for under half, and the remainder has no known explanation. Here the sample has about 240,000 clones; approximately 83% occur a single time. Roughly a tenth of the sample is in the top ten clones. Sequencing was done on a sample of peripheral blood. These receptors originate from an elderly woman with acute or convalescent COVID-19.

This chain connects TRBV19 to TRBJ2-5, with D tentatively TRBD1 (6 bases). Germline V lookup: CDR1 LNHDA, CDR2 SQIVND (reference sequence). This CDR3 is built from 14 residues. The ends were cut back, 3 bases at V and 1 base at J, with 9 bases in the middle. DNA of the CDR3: TGTGCCAGTAGTATCGCAGGGGTCCAAGAGACCCAGTACTTC. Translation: CASSIAGVQETQYF.

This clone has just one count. CDR3 region: CASSLRGLNTGELFF. Here the CDR3 DNA reads TGTGCCAGCAGCTTAAGAGGGCTGAACACCGGGGAGCTGTTTTTT. The chain has TRBV7-2 and TRBJ2-2; possibly TRBD2 for D (5 bases). V shed 2 bases and J shed 1 base, with 8 bases lying between them. The CDR3 is 15 residues long. Germline CDR1 reads SGHTA; CDR2 reads FQGNSA.

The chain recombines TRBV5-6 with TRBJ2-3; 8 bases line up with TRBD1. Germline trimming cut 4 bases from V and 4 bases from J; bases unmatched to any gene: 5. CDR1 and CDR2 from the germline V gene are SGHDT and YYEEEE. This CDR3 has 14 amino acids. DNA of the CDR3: TGTGCCAGCAGCACCGGACAGGGTTCAGATACGCAGTATTTT. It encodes CASSTGQGSDTQYF.

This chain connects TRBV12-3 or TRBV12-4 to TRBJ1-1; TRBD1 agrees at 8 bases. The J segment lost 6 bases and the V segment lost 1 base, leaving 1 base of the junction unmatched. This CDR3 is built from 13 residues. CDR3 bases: TGTGCCAGCAGTTTAGGGACAGGGTCTGAAGCTTTCTTT. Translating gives CASSLGTGSEAFF.

CDR3 nucleotide sequence: TGTGCCAGCAGCCCGAGGACAGGCGATGGTTCTCGGAGAAACACCATATATTTT. As protein: CASSPRTGDGSRRNTIYF. The chain has TRBV9 and TRBJ1-3, with 7 nucleotides matching TRBD1. In germline, CDR1 is SGDLS, CDR2 YYNGEE. The CDR3 has 18 residues. J gave up 5 bases and V 4 bases, and 18 bases lay outside the gene matches. Filled out from reference TRBV9 and TRBJ1-3, the complete variable domain reads DSGVTQTPKHLITATGQRVTLRCSPRSGDLSVYWYQQSLDQGLQFLIQYYNGEERAKGNILERFSAQQFPDLHSELNLSSLELGDSALYFCASSPRTGDGSRRNTIYFGEGSWLTVV.

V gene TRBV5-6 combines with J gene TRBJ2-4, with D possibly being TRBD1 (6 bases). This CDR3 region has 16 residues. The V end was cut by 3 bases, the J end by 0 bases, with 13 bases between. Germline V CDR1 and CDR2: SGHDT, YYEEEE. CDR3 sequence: CASSSGQKLAKNIQYF. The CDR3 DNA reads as TGTGCCAGCAGCTCAGGACAGAAGCTAGCCAAAAACATTCAGTACTTC.

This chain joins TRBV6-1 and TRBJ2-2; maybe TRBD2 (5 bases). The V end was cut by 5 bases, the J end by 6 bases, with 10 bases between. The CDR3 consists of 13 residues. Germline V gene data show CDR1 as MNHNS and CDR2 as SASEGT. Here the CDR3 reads CASSSGKAGELFF. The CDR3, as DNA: TGTGCCAGCAGTTCGGGGAAGGCCGGGGAGCTGTTTTTT.

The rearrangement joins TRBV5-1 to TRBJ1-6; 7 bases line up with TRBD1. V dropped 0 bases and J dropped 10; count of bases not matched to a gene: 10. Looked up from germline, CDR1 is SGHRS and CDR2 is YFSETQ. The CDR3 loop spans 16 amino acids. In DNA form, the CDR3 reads TGCGCCAGCAGCTTGGCGGCCGGCAGGGGGTACTCACCCCTCCACTTT. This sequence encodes CASSLAAGRGYSPLHF. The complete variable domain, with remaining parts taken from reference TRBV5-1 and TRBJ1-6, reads KAGVTQTPRYLIKTRGQQVTLSCSPISGHRSVSWYQQTPGQGLQFLFEYFSETQRNKGNFPGRFSGRQFSNSRSEMNVSTLELGDSALYLCASSLAAGRGYSPLHFGNGTRLTVT.

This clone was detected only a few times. The CDR3 loop is CASSRIDRVGTEAFF. CDR3 in DNA: TGTGCCAGCAGCAGGATTGACAGGGTGGGCACTGAAGCTTTCTTT. This sequence joins TRBV6-5 and TRBJ1-1; 7 positions match TRBD1. Germline V gives CDR1 MNHEY, CDR2 SVGAGI. With V trimmed by 6 bases and J by 4 bases, 11 bases remained unmatched. This CDR3 has 15 residues.

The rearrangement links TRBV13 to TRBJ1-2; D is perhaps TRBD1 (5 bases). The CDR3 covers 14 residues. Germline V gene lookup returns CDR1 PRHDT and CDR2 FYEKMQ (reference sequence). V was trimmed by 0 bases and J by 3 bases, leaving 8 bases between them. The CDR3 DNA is TGTGCCAGCAGCTTAGGCAAGGGGTACTATGGCTACACCTTC. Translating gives CASSLGKGYYGYTF.

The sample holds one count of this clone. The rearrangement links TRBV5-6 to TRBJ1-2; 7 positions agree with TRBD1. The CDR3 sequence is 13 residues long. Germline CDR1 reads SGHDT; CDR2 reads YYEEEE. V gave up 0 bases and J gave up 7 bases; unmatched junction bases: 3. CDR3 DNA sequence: TGTGCCAGCAGCTTGGCGGCAGGGGGTGGCTACACCTTC. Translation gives CASSLAAGGGYTF.

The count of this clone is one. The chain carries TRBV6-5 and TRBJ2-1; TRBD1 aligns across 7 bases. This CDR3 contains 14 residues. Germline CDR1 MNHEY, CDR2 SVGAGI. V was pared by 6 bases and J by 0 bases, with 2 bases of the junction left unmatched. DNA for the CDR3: TGTGCCAGCAGGGGACAGATCTCCTACAATGAGCAGTTCTTC. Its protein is CASRGQISYNEQFF.

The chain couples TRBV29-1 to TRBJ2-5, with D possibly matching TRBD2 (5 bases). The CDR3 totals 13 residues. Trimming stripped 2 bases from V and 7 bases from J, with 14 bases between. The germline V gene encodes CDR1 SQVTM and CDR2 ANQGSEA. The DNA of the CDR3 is TGCAGCGTTGAATGGTGGAGGAACCCGACCCAGTACTTC. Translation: CSVEWWRNPTQYF.

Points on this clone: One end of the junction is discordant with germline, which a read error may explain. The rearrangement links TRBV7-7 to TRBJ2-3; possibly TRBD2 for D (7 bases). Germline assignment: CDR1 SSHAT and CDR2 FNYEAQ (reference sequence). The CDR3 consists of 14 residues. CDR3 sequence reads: CASSLGGDTDTQYF. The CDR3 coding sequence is TGTGCTAGCAGCTTAGGGGGGGACACAGATACGCAGTATTTT. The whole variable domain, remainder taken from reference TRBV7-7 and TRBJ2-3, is GAGVSQSPRYKVTKRGQDVTLRCDPISSHATLYWYQQALGQGPEFLTYFNYEAQPDKSGLPSDRFSAERPEGSISTLTIQRTEQRDSAMYRCASSLGGDTDTQYFGPGTRLTVL.

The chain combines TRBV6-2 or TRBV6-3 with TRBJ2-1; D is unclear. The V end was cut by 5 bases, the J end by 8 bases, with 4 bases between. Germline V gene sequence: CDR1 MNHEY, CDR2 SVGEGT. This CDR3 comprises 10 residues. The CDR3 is CASSGYEQFF. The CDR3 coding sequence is TGTGCCAGCAGTGGCTATGAGCAGTTCTTC.

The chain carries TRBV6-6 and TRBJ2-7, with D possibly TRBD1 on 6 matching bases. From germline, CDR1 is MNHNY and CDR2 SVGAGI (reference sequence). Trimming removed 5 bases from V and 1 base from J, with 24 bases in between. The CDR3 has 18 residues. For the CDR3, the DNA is TGTGCCAGCAGTCGGGCAGGGGCGGACAAACAAACATCCTACGAGCAGTACTTC. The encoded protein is CASSRAGADKQTSYEQYF.

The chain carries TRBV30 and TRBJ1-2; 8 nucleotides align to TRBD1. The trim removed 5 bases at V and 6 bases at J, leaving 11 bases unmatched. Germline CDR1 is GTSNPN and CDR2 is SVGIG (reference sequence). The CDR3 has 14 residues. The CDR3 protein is CAWGSQGARDGYTF. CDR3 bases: TGTGCCTGGGGATCTCAGGGGGCCCGGGATGGCTACACCTTC.

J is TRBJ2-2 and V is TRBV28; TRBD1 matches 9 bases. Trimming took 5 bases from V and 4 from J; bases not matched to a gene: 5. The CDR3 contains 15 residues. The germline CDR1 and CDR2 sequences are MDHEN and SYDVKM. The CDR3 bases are TGTGCCAGCAGTAAACAGGGGGCTGGCACCGGGGAGCTGTTTTTT. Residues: CASSKQGAGTGELFF. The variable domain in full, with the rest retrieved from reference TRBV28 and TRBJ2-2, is DVKVTQSSRYLVKRTGEKVFLECVQDMDHENMFWYRQDPGLGLRLIYFSYDVKMKEKGDIPEGYSVSREKKERFSLILESASTNQTSMYLCASSKQGAGTGELFFGEGSRLTVL.

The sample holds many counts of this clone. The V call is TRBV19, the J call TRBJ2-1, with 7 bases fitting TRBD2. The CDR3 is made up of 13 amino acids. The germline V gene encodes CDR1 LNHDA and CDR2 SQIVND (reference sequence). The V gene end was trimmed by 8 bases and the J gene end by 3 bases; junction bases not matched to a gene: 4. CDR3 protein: CASRGEDYNEQFF. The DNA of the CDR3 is TGTGCCAGTCGGGGGGAGGACTACAATGAGCAGTTCTTC.

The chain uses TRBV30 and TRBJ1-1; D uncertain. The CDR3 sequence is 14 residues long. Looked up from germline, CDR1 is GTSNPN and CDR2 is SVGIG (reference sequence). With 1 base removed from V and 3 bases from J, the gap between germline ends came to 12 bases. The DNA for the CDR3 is TGTGCCTGGAGTGGACGCAGGATCCACACTGAAGCTTTCTTT. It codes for CAWSGRRIHTEAFF.

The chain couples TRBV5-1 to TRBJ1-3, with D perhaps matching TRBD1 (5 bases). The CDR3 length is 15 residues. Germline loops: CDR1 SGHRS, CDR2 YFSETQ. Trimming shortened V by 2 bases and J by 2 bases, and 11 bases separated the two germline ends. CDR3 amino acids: CASSFTRGPGNTIYF. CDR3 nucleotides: TGCGCCAGCAGCTTTACAAGGGGCCCTGGAAACACCATATATTTT.

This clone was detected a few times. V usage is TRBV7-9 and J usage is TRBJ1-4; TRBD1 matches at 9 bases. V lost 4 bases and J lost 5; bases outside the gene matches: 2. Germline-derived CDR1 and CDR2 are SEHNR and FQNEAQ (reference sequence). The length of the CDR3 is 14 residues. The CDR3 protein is CASSWTGENEKLFF. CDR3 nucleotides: TGTGCCAGCAGCTGGACAGGGGAAAATGAAAAACTGTTTTTT. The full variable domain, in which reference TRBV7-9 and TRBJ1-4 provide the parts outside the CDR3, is DTGVSQNPRHKITKRGQNVTFRCDPISEHNRLYWYRQTLGQGPEFLTYFQNEAQLEKSRLLSDRFSAERPKGSFSTLEIQRTEQGDSAMYLCASSWTGENEKLFFGSGTQLSVL.

This CDR3 reads CASSAGTGGGQPQHF. The CDR3, as DNA: TGCGCCAGCAGCGCCGGGACAGGGGGTGGACAGCCCCAGCATTTT. This rearrangement joins TRBV5-1 to TRBJ1-5, with TRBD1 matching 11 bases. Germline V gene sequence: CDR1 SGHRS, CDR2 YFSETQ. Trimming cost V 4 bases and J 7 bases; bases outside gene matches: 7. This CDR3 spans 15 amino acids.